The TCR beta chain under discussion was sequenced for a study of blood T cell repertoires in COVID-19. Overall study context: There were acute and convalescent COVID-19 samples, and they came from the United States, Italy and Spain.

Profiling relied on immunoSEQ multiplex PCR, and the TCRdb table lists in-frame clones only, not all of them. The sample lists 300,000 to 400,000 clones, over 90% seen once, with almost 4% in the top ten. CDR1 and CDR2 from the germline V gene are LNHDA and SQIVND (reference sequence). Trimming stripped 4 bases from V and 7 bases from J, with 17 bases between. The CDR3 is made up of 15 amino acids. The sequence came from a woman younger than 45 who had been exposed to COVID-19. The chain links TRBV19 to TRBJ1-5; D is undetermined. The sample comprised PBMCs or T cells enriched from blood (not recorded which). CDR3 sequence: CASSTFEGSRQPQHF. The CDR3, as DNA: TGTGCCAGTAGTACCTTCGAGGGTTCAAGGCAGCCCCAGCATTTT.